Listed below are T cell receptor beta chains from one sample, sequenced in a study of control samples from healthy donors and cancer patients. Assay: immunoSEQ multiplex PCR; the TCRdb copy retains only in-frame clones and omits some. The sample shows 90,000 to 150,000 clones, about 87% of them seen only once. Specimen: blood. Receptors originate from a man aged 35-49 years in good health. Each CDR3 is given with its conserved first and last residue. Fields, in order: V gene, J gene, D gene, clone size, CDR3 DNA, CDR3 protein. D genes are given only for firm matches. The listing skips clone size in some rows; elsewhere it reads once, few, many or a size class.

v_gene: TRBV6-1
j_gene: TRBJ1-4
d_gene: TRBD1
abundance: .
CDR3nt: TGTGCCAGCAGTGGGCTAGACAGGGGCGGCTTGAGATTAACTGAAAAACTGTTTTTT
CDR3aa: CASSGLDRGGLRLTEKLFF

v_gene: TRBV5-1
j_gene: TRBJ2-4
d_gene: TRBD2
abundance: .
CDR3nt: TGCGCCAGCACCTTACGTGGGACTAGCGGGGGCCCGGCCAAAAACATTCAGTACTTC
CDR3aa: CASTLRGTSGGPAKNIQYF

v_gene: TRBV5-1
j_gene: TRBJ2-7
d_gene: .
abundance: .
CDR3nt: TGCGCCAGCAGCCCGTCCGGGGGGCGCGTCGACGAGCAGTACTTC
CDR3aa: CASSPSGGRVDEQYF

v_gene: TRBV7-6
j_gene: TRBJ2-1
d_gene: TRBD2
abundance: .
CDR3nt: TGTGCCAGCAGCTTCGGGGGGGCGTTAAATGAGCAGTTCTTC
CDR3aa: CASSFGGALNEQFF

v_gene: TRBV29-1
j_gene: TRBJ1-4
d_gene: .
abundance: .
CDR3nt: TGCAGCGTTGGGGGTGCAACTAATGAAAAACTGTTTTTT
CDR3aa: CSVGGATNEKLFF

v_gene: TRBV18
j_gene: TRBJ2-1
d_gene: .
abundance: .
CDR3nt: TGTGCCAGCTCACCGGAGGGGGGTTCCTACAATGAGCAGTTCTTC
CDR3aa: CASSPEGGSYNEQFF

v_gene: TRBV29-1
j_gene: TRBJ1-1
d_gene: TRBD1
abundance: once
CDR3nt: TGCAGCGTTGGGATGACAGGGAGCACTGAAGCTTTCTTT
CDR3aa: CSVGMTGSTEAFF

v_gene: TRBV18
j_gene: TRBJ1-5
d_gene: .
abundance: .
CDR3nt: TGTGCCAGCTCACGGCAGGGCAGTGAGCCCCAGCATTTT
CDR3aa: CASSRQGSEPQHF

v_gene: TRBV18
j_gene: TRBJ1-1
d_gene: .
abundance: .
CDR3nt: TGTGCCAGCTGTCAGGGAATGAACACTGAAGCTTTCTTT
CDR3aa: CASCQGMNTEAFF

v_gene: TRBV18
j_gene: TRBJ1-3
d_gene: .
abundance: .
CDR3nt: TGTGCCAGCTCACCAATGGTTGGTAGCTCTGGAAACACCATATATTTT
CDR3aa: CASSPMVGSSGNTIYF

v_gene: TRBV9
j_gene: TRBJ2-6
d_gene: .
abundance: .
CDR3nt: TGTGCCAGCAGCTACACCTCAGGGACTGGGGCCAACGTCCTGACTTTC
CDR3aa: CASSYTSGTGANVLTF

v_gene: TRBV7-9
j_gene: TRBJ2-6
d_gene: .
abundance: .
CDR3nt: TGTGCCAGCAGCTTAGAATTGGGTTCAGGGGCCAACGTCCTGACTTTC
CDR3aa: CASSLELGSGANVLTF

v_gene: TRBV18
j_gene: TRBJ2-1
d_gene: .
abundance: .
CDR3nt: TGTGCCAGCTCACCACAGGATGAGCAGTTCTTC
CDR3aa: CASSPQDEQFF

v_gene: TRBV2
j_gene: TRBJ2-1
d_gene: TRBD1
abundance: .
CDR3nt: TGTGCCAGCAGTTCCTTCGGGACAGTCAGTTACAATGAGCAGTTCTTC
CDR3aa: CASSSFGTVSYNEQFF

v_gene: TRBV30
j_gene: TRBJ1-6
d_gene: .
abundance: .
CDR3nt: TGTGCCTGGAGTTCCCTCCAGAAGGGTAATTCACCCCTCCACTTT
CDR3aa: CAWSSLQKGNSPLHF

v_gene: TRBV7-9
j_gene: TRBJ2-5
d_gene: .
abundance: .
CDR3nt: TGTGCCAGCAGCTTGGTCGGGACGAAACAAGAGACCCAGTACTTC
CDR3aa: CASSLVGTKQETQYF

v_gene: TRBV7-5
j_gene: TRBJ2-3
d_gene: .
abundance: .
CDR3nt: TGTGTCAGAAGCTTAGCGGAGGGGGCAGATACGCAGTATTTT
CDR3aa: CVRSLAEGADTQYF

v_gene: TRBV6-5
j_gene: TRBJ2-7
d_gene: .
abundance: .
CDR3nt: TGTGCCAATTTCTCGGACAGAACCTACGAGCAGTACTTC
CDR3aa: CANFSDRTYEQYF

v_gene: TRBV19
j_gene: TRBJ1-5
d_gene: .
abundance: .
CDR3nt: TGTGCCAGTAGCGGGACACTTAGCAATCAGCCCCAGCATTTT
CDR3aa: CASSGTLSNQPQHF

v_gene: TRBV9
j_gene: TRBJ2-6
d_gene: .
abundance: few
CDR3nt: TGTGCCAGCAGCGCCAGGGAAGCTGGGGCCAACGTCCTGACTTTC
CDR3aa: CASSAREAGANVLTF

v_gene: TRBV19
j_gene: TRBJ1-5
d_gene: .
abundance: .
CDR3nt: TGTGCCAGTAGTATGCGGGAGATCTATAGCAATCAGCCCCAGCATTTT
CDR3aa: CASSMREIYSNQPQHF

v_gene: TRBV6-5
j_gene: TRBJ1-1
d_gene: .
abundance: .
CDR3nt: TGTGCCAGCAGTAGGCCGGGACACAAGAACACTGAAGCTTTCTTT
CDR3aa: CASSRPGHKNTEAFF

v_gene: TRBV12-5
j_gene: TRBJ2-7
d_gene: .
abundance: .
CDR3nt: TGTGCTAGTGGTTTGGGTTCGCCCTACGAGCAGTACTTC
CDR3aa: CASGLGSPYEQYF

v_gene: TRBV6-5
j_gene: TRBJ2-7
d_gene: .
abundance: .
CDR3nt: TGTGCCAGCACCCCGACAGAACGCAGCGAGCAGTACTTC
CDR3aa: CASTPTERSEQYF

v_gene: TRBV24-1
j_gene: TRBJ2-2
d_gene: TRBD1
abundance: .
CDR3nt: TGTGCCACCAGTGACCCTCAGGGGGCAGTAGGTACCGGGGAGCTGTTTTTT
CDR3aa: CATSDPQGAVGTGELFF

v_gene: TRBV24-1
j_gene: TRBJ2-3
d_gene: .
abundance: .
CDR3nt: TGTGCCACCAGTGATTTGGGGAACACAGATACGCAGTATTTT
CDR3aa: CATSDLGNTDTQYF

v_gene: TRBV7-9
j_gene: TRBJ1-4
d_gene: TRBD1
abundance: .
CDR3nt: TGTGCCAGCAGCTCCCTGACAGGGAGCGCCGGTAATGAAAAACTGTTTTTT
CDR3aa: CASSSLTGSAGNEKLFF

v_gene: TRBV27
j_gene: TRBJ2-2
d_gene: .
abundance: .
CDR3nt: TGTGCCAGCAATCAGGGACTCACCGGGGAGCTGTTTTTT
CDR3aa: CASNQGLTGELFF

v_gene: TRBV10-2
j_gene: TRBJ2-3
d_gene: TRBD1
abundance: .
CDR3nt: TGCGCCACCAAGGACAGGGCCCGCACAGATACGCAGTATTTT
CDR3aa: CATKDRARTDTQYF

v_gene: TRBV3-1/TRBV3-2
j_gene: TRBJ2-5
d_gene: .
abundance: once
CDR3nt: TGTGCCAGCAGCCAAGAAGGTATTGGCGGGACAGCGCAAGAGACCCAGTACTTC
CDR3aa: CASSQEGIGGTAQETQYF

v_gene: TRBV5-6
j_gene: TRBJ2-1
d_gene: .
abundance: .
CDR3nt: TGTGCCAGCAGCTTGGGGGAACCATACAATGAGCAGTTCTTC
CDR3aa: CASSLGEPYNEQFF

v_gene: TRBV12-5
j_gene: TRBJ1-2
d_gene: TRBD1
abundance: once
CDR3nt: TGTGCTAGTGGTTGGGGACAGGGCTATGGCTACACCTTC
CDR3aa: CASGWGQGYGYTF

v_gene: TRBV6-5
j_gene: TRBJ1-1
d_gene: .
abundance: .
CDR3nt: TGTGCCAGCAAGACACGGATGAACACTGAAGCTTTCTTT
CDR3aa: CASKTRMNTEAFF

v_gene: TRBV5-6
j_gene: TRBJ1-1
d_gene: .
abundance: .
CDR3nt: TGTGCCAGCAGCTTCGGGGGAGACGGGAACACTGAAGCTTTCTTT
CDR3aa: CASSFGGDGNTEAFF

v_gene: TRBV7-2
j_gene: TRBJ1-1
d_gene: TRBD1
abundance: few
CDR3nt: TGTGCCAGCAGCTCCAGGGACAGCATGAACACTGAAGCTTTCTTT
CDR3aa: CASSSRDSMNTEAFF

v_gene: TRBV9
j_gene: TRBJ2-2
d_gene: TRBD2
abundance: .
CDR3nt: TGTGCCAGCAGGGTAGCGGGGGGCGCCGGGGAGCTGTTTTTT
CDR3aa: CASRVAGGAGELFF

v_gene: TRBV7-3
j_gene: TRBJ2-2
d_gene: .
abundance: .
CDR3nt: TGTGCCAGCAGCTGGACAGCGAACACCGGGGAGCTGTTTTTT
CDR3aa: CASSWTANTGELFF

v_gene: TRBV21-1
j_gene: TRBJ1-1
d_gene: .
abundance: .
CDR3nt: TGTGCCAGCAGCCCTAAGGGTCCGTGGGGCTGGACTGAAGCTTTCTTT
CDR3aa: CASSPKGPWGWTEAFF

v_gene: TRBV28
j_gene: TRBJ2-3
d_gene: .
abundance: few
CDR3nt: TGTGCCAGCATGAGGGGTGGACTCACAGATACGCAGTATTTT
CDR3aa: CASMRGGLTDTQYF

v_gene: TRBV11-1
j_gene: TRBJ1-1
d_gene: .
abundance: once
CDR3nt: TGTGCCAGCAGCTCCCGGACAGCAAACACTGAAGCTTTCTTT
CDR3aa: CASSSRTANTEAFF

v_gene: TRBV6-1
j_gene: TRBJ1-5
d_gene: .
abundance: .
CDR3nt: TGTGCCAGCAGTGTTGTAACTTGGGGTAGCAATCAGCCCCAGCATTTT
CDR3aa: CASSVVTWGSNQPQHF

v_gene: TRBV24-1
j_gene: TRBJ1-5
d_gene: .
abundance: .
CDR3nt: TGTGCCACCAGTGATTCGGGGAGGAGCAATCAGCCCCAGCATTTT
CDR3aa: CATSDSGRSNQPQHF

v_gene: TRBV7-8
j_gene: TRBJ1-1
d_gene: .
abundance: .
CDR3nt: TGTGCCAGCAGCTTAGAAGGGGGAGGGGGCACTGAAGCTTTCTTT
CDR3aa: CASSLEGGGGTEAFF

v_gene: TRBV5-4
j_gene: TRBJ2-7
d_gene: .
abundance: .
CDR3nt: TGTGCCCGCAGCTTTGGGGGGGGGCACAGCTCCTACGAGCAGTACTTC
CDR3aa: CARSFGGGHSSYEQYF

v_gene: TRBV7-3
j_gene: TRBJ2-3
d_gene: .
abundance: once
CDR3nt: TGTGCCAGCAGCCTACGGCCCCCAGGGACTAGCACAGATACGCAGTATTTT
CDR3aa: CASSLRPPGTSTDTQYF